This T cell receptor (beta chain) is drawn from a study of blood T cell repertoires in COVID-19. This CDR3 region has 17 residues. Sequencing used immunoSEQ multiplex PCR; TCRdb keeps in-frame clones, though not all of them. The repertoire holds a few hundred thousand clones, with around 80% as singletons. This chain connects TRBV21-1 to TRBJ2-1; the table's D call of TRBD2 was not tested on the DNA. TRBV21-1 counts as a pseudogene. The source is a man aged 25 to 45 with acute COVID-19. Sequencing used PBMCs or T cells enriched from blood (not recorded which). CDR3 sequence reads: CASSSHRAGDGSYEQFF. In DNA form, the CDR3 reads TGTGCCAGCAGCTCCCACCGGGCGGGGGACGGTAGCTATGAGCAGTTCTTC.